The rows below give T cell receptor beta chains drawn from one sample of a study of PD-1 blockade in classical Hodgkin lymphoma. Libraries were prepared by immunoSEQ multiplex PCR; TCRdb keeps only in-frame clonotypes and omits some of them. The repertoire includes around 45,000 clones, under 75% of them detected once, and less than 4% sits in the top ten. The material was peripheral blood mononuclear cells (PBMCs), obtained at baseline. Receptors originate from a human donor with classical Hodgkin lymphoma. Both conserved end residues are part of each CDR3. A D gene is named only where the DNA matches it firmly. Clone size, where shown, is once, few, many, or a class for clones that have expanded.

>TRBJ2-7|-|TRBV6-6|once
CASSYSGTDFSYEQYF
TGTGCCAGCAGTTACTCAGGGACTGACTTTTCCTACGAGCAGTACTTC
>TRBJ1-5|TRBD1|TRBV18|-
CASSPTDRGERHF
TGTGCCAGCTCACCGACGGACAGGGGGGAGCGGCATTTT
>TRBJ1-1|-|TRBV30|-
CAWSGPVWRENTEAFF
TGTGCCTGGAGTGGCCCGGTCTGGCGTGAAAACACTGAAGCTTTCTTT
>TRBJ2-1|-|TRBV18|-
CASSPRGGNEQFF
TGTGCCAGCTCACCGAGGGGCGGCAATGAGCAGTTCTTC
>TRBJ2-5|-|TRBV19|-
CASSSGTVPQETQYF
TGTGCCAGTAGTTCCGGGACGGTTCCCCAAGAGACCCAGTACTTC
>TRBJ1-2|-|TRBV5-3|-
CARSLEDTSLNKPYGYTF
TGTGCCAGAAGCTTGGAGGACACTTCCTTGAATAAACCCTATGGCTACACCTTC
>TRBJ2-7|-|TRBV5-4|-
CASSRDLSYEQYF
TGTGCCAGCAGCCGGGACTTATCCTACGAGCAGTACTTC
>TRBJ2-5|-|TRBV19|-
CASSIGGETQYF
TGTGCCAGTAGTATAGGGGGGGAGACCCAGTACTTC
>TRBJ1-2|-|TRBV10-3|many
CAISEDKGSYGYTF
TGTGCCATCAGTGAGGACAAAGGGAGCTATGGCTACACCTTC
>TRBJ2-1|-|TRBV27|once
CASTTLFAGDEQFF
TGTGCCAGCACCACACTTTTTGCGGGCGATGAGCAGTTCTTC
>TRBJ2-7|-|TRBV21-1|few
CASSKNGRGGKSYEQYF
TGTGCCAGCAGCAAAAATGGTCGCGGGGGTAAGTCGTACGAGCAGTACTTC
>TRBJ1-4|-|TRBV29-1|-
CSVERDGFRGSGEKLFF
TGCAGCGTTGAGAGGGATGGTTTTCGAGGGAGCGGTGAAAAACTGTTTTTT
>TRBJ1-3|-|TRBV4-3|-
CASSQDLQHSGNTIYF
TGCGCCAGCAGCCAAGACTTACAGCACTCTGGAAACACCATATATTTT
>TRBJ2-1|-|TRBV30|medium-sized
CAWSVGVLADEQFF
TGTGCCTGGAGTGTAGGGGTATTGGCGGATGAGCAGTTCTTC
>TRBJ1-5|TRBD1|TRBV4-1|-
CASSSDRAGQPQHF
TGCGCCAGCAGCTCCGACAGGGCGGGTCAGCCCCAGCATTTT
>TRBJ1-4|-|TRBV15|medium-sized
CATSRDRQGSANEKLFF
TGTGCCACCAGCAGAGATAGGCAAGGGTCGGCTAATGAAAAACTGTTTTTT
>TRBJ2-1|-|TRBV20-1|-
CSASPLNEQFF
TGCAGTGCCAGTCCCCTAAATGAGCAGTTCTTC
>TRBJ2-5|-|TRBV20-1|-
CSASIGETQYF
TGCAGTGCTAGCATCGGAGAGACCCAGTACTTC
>TRBJ1-1|-|TRBV27|-
CASSEGAGALNTEAFF
TGTGCCAGCAGCGAAGGGGCAGGGGCTTTGAACACTGAAGCTTTCTTT
>TRBJ1-1|TRBD1|TRBV19|-
CASTHTTGGLFMNTEAFF
TGTGCCAGTACCCACACGACAGGGGGCTTATTCATGAACACTGAAGCTTTCTTT
>TRBJ2-1|TRBD2|TRBV7-6|-
CASSLAGAYNEQFF
TGTGCCAGCAGCCTAGCGGGGGCATACAATGAGCAGTTCTTC
>TRBJ2-5|-|TRBV12-1|-
CAILSGAQETQYF
TGTGCCATCCTTAGCGGGGCTCAAGAGACCCAGTACTTC
>TRBJ2-7|-|TRBV7-6|-
CASSAGKGEQYF
TGTGCCAGCAGCGCGGGGAAGGGCGAGCAGTACTTC
>TRBJ2-1|TRBD2|TRBV9|-
CASSVRAGVNEQFF
TGTGCCAGCAGCGTCAGAGCGGGAGTTAATGAGCAGTTCTTC
>TRBJ2-5|TRBD2|TRBV7-9|-
CASSTGGSGETQYF
TGTGCCAGCAGCACGGGGGGGTCGGGAGAGACCCAGTACTTC
>TRBJ2-5|TRBD1|TRBV11-2|-
CASSSYTGQLALETQYF
TGTGCCAGCAGCTCATATACGGGACAGTTGGCGCTTGAGACCCAGTACTTC
>TRBJ1-1|-|TRBV7-6|once
CASSSTREQGRNTEAFF
TGTGCCAGCAGCTCCACCCGGGAGCAGGGCCGAAACACTGAAGCTTTCTTT